This T cell receptor (beta chain) was captured by sequencing in a study of blood T cell repertoires in COVID-19. The CDR3 is made up of 14 amino acids. Germline loops: CDR1 MDHEN, CDR2 SYDVKM. Trimming cost V 7 bases and J 3 bases, with 15 bases left between them. TCRdb's copy holds only in-frame clones and misses some; the assay was immunoSEQ multiplex PCR. The sample records 30,000 to 40,000 clones, roughly 80% being singletons. The rearrangement links TRBV28 to TRBJ1-1; tentatively, D is TRBD1 (6 bases). This TCR derives from a man between 45 and 60 years old with active COVID-19. What was sequenced was peripheral blood. CDR3 DNA sequence: TGTGCCAGCAATCCCGGGACACTTTACACTGAAGCTTTCTTT. Its protein is CASNPGTLYTEAFF.